This is a list of T cell receptor beta chains from one sample in a study of blood T cell repertoires in COVID-19. TCRdb keeps only in-frame clones here, not all; method: immunoSEQ multiplex PCR. The sample lists 200,000 to 250,000 clones, roughly 86% seen once, with roughly 12% in the top ten. Material for sequencing was peripheral blood. These TCRs come from a woman aged 40 to 50 with acute or convalescent COVID-19. Each CDR3 is given with its conserved first and last residue. The D gene is left open where the match is weak. A row's size may be missing; if present it is once, few, many or a size class.

v_call,clone_size,d_call,j_call,cdr3_length,cdr3_nt,cdr3_aa
TRBV7-2,few,TRBD2,TRBJ2-1,14,TGTGCCAGCAGCCTAGCGGGAGGTTACAATGAGCAGTTCTTC,CASSLAGGYNEQFF
TRBV19,NA,NA,TRBJ2-5,13,TGTGCCAGTAGTCACCTTAATGAGGAGACCCAGTACTTC,CASSHLNEETQYF
TRBV6-1,once,NA,TRBJ1-2,17,TGTGCCAGCAGTGAAGCGGGAGGCCAGTTTTTGAGCTATGGCTACACCTTC,CASSEAGGQFLSYGYTF
TRBV5-1,NA,TRBD1,TRBJ2-5,13,TGCGCCAGCAGCGAACAGGGGCTATGGACCCAGTACTTC,CASSEQGLWTQYF
TRBV7-9,NA,NA,TRBJ2-3,12,TGTGCCAGCAGCTTATTCGGAGATACGCAGTATTTT,CASSLFGDTQYF
TRBV5-5,NA,NA,TRBJ2-1,12,TGTGCCAGCAGCTTTCTTTACGGTGAGCAGTTCTTC,CASSFLYGEQFF
TRBV9,NA,NA,TRBJ2-2,15,TGTGCCAGCAGCGTAGGGGGCGGGAACACCGGGGAGCTGTTTTTT,CASSVGGGNTGELFF
TRBV7-8,NA,NA,TRBJ2-3,14,TGTGCCAGCAGCTCAGGGTTCGGGCCGGATACGCAGTATTTT,CASSSGFGPDTQYF
TRBV30,NA,NA,TRBJ1-2,14,TGTGCCTACGAGGGTGGGCAGTGGATCTATGGCTACACCTTC,CAYEGGQWIYGYTF
TRBV9,once,TRBD1,TRBJ1-1,15,TGTGCCAGCAGCACCCCAGGGACAGGGAACACTGAAGCTTTCTTT,CASSTPGTGNTEAFF
TRBV4-1,NA,NA,TRBJ1-3,15,TGCGCCAGCAGCCAAGACTTTGGGCCTGGAAACACCATATATTTT,CASSQDFGPGNTIYF
TRBV2,once,TRBD1,TRBJ1-2,14,TGTGCCAGCAGTGTTGAGGGGGCAAGCTATGGCTACACCTTC,CASSVEGASYGYTF
TRBV12-3/TRBV12-4,few,NA,TRBJ1-2,13,TGTGCCAGCAGCGCCGGACAGAACTATGGCTACACCTTC,CASSAGQNYGYTF
TRBV7-3,NA,NA,TRBJ1-3,15,TGTGCCAGCAGCTTAAGCGGGGGATCGGGAAACACCATATATTTT,CASSLSGGSGNTIYF
TRBV19,NA,NA,TRBJ1-2,14,TGTGCCAGTAGTACCAGTTCAGGGACTGAAATCGACACCTTC,CASSTSSGTEIDTF
TRBV7-2,NA,TRBD2,TRBJ2-2,15,TGTGCCAGCAGCTTGACTAGCGGGAGTACCGGGGAGCTGTTTTTT,CASSLTSGSTGELFF
TRBV2,NA,TRBD1,TRBJ2-6,17,TGTGCCAGCAGGGGGGACAGGGGAGGATCTGGGGCCAACGTCCTGACTTTC,CASRGDRGGSGANVLTF
TRBV23-1,NA,NA,TRBJ1-1,14,TGCGCCAGCAGCGCAAGACAGTGGAACACTGAAGCTTTCTTT,CASSARQWNTEAFF
TRBV6-5,few,TRBD1,TRBJ1-1,15,TGTGCCAGCAGGGGTCAGGGGGCACAGGGGACTGAAGCTTTCTTT,CASRGQGAQGTEAFF
TRBV4-1,NA,TRBD2,TRBJ2-1,17,TGCGCCAGCAGCCAAGGGAGCGGGAGGGCCAGGAGAAATGAGCAGTTCTTC,CASSQGSGRARRNEQFF
TRBV27,NA,TRBD2,TRBJ2-1,16,TGTGCCAGCTCCGGGACTAGCGGGGGGGCACGCAGGGAGCAGTTCTTC,CASSGTSGGARREQFF
TRBV3-1/TRBV3-2,few,NA,TRBJ1-5,13,TGTGCCAGCAGCCCAAGGGGGTCTTGGCCCCAGCATTTT,CASSPRGSWPQHF
TRBV6-5,NA,TRBD1,TRBJ2-5,14,TGTGCCAGCAGCACAGACAGGGACCAAGAGACCCAGTACTTC,CASSTDRDQETQYF
TRBV11-1,NA,TRBD2,TRBJ2-1,14,TGTGCCAGCAGCCTACTAGCGGGAGTCCATGAGCAGTTCTTC,CASSLLAGVHEQFF
TRBV4-1,NA,NA,TRBJ2-7,13,TGCGCCAGCAGCCAAGGCAGGGTGAGCGAGCAGTACTTC,CASSQGRVSEQYF
TRBV5-1,NA,NA,TRBJ1-6,15,TGCGCCAGCAGCCACCAAACACGAAATAATTCACCCCTCCACTTT,CASSHQTRNNSPLHF
TRBV6-1,NA,TRBD2,TRBJ2-1,16,TGTGCCAGCAGTGCCCAAGCGGGGGGGCCCTACAATGAGCAGTTCTTC,CASSAQAGGPYNEQFF
TRBV6-5,many,NA,TRBJ1-6,14,TGTGCCAGCAGGGGCGCCGACTATAATTCACCCCTCCACTTT,CASRGADYNSPLHF
TRBV6-4,once,NA,TRBJ2-1,15,TGTGCCAGCAGTATTGCCCTGAGCTCCTACAATGAGCAGTTCTTC,CASSIALSSYNEQFF
TRBV7-9,once,TRBD2,TRBJ2-1,16,TGTGCCAGCAGCTCCCCGGGGCTAGCGGGAGAGAGTGAGCAGTTCTTC,CASSSPGLAGESEQFF
TRBV10-1,NA,TRBD1,TRBJ2-3,14,TGCGCCAGCAGTCGGACAGGGACCACAGATACGCAGTATTTT,CASSRTGTTDTQYF
TRBV4-3,NA,NA,TRBJ2-5,14,TGCGCCAGCAGCCGAGGGACAAGCGAAGAGACCCAGTACTTC,CASSRGTSEETQYF
TRBV5-1,NA,TRBD1,TRBJ1-2,16,TGCGCCAGCAACAAAGAGAGGACAGGGCCGTCCGGTGGCTACACCTTC,CASNKERTGPSGGYTF
TRBV28,NA,NA,TRBJ1-5,15,TGTGCCAGCAGACCCGATGACAGGTACAATCAGCCCCAGCATTTT,CASRPDDRYNQPQHF
TRBV5-1,NA,NA,TRBJ1-6,13,TGCGCCAGCAGCTTGGGAACATTTTCCCCCCTCCACTTT,CASSLGTFSPLHF
TRBV6-5,NA,NA,TRBJ2-1,15,TGTGCCAGCAGTACCGGGAACCCCTCCTACAATGAGCAGTTCTTC,CASSTGNPSYNEQFF
TRBV6-5,NA,TRBD1,TRBJ2-7,15,TGTGCCAGCAGTCAGACAGGGGAATTATCCTACGAGCAGTACTTC,CASSQTGELSYEQYF
TRBV30,NA,NA,TRBJ1-6,16,TGTGCCTGGTCGAAGGGGGGGAGCTCCTATAATTCACCCCTCCACTTT,CAWSKGGSSYNSPLHF
TRBV19,few,NA,TRBJ2-1,13,TGTGCCAGTAGTTCCCACAGGGCGGATGAGCAGTTCTTC,CASSSHRADEQFF
TRBV15,few,NA,TRBJ1-2,14,TGTGCCACCAGCGCCCGCAGGGGCCCCGATGGCTACACCTTC,CATSARRGPDGYTF
TRBV7-2,NA,TRBD2,TRBJ2-5,15,TGTGCCAGCAGTCTTCTAGCGGGGGGTCGGGAGACCCAGTACTTC,CASSLLAGGRETQYF